This record covers a single T cell receptor (beta chain). Its antigen is not known. Amplified TCR beta CDR3 regions came from RNA transcripts. HTBI primers were the set used in a first-round RT-PCR of the TCR CDR3. TCRdb called the multiplex PCR reads again in MiXCR, with one record for every CDR3 protein. The data show fewer than 700,000 distinct CDR3 sequences, under 20% seen once. The CDR3 covers 15 residues. The ends were cut back, 8 bases at V and 3 bases at J, with 19 bases in the middle. The germline gives CDR1 SEHNR, CDR2 FQNEAQ (reference sequence). This record comes from a study of T cells in Graves' hyperthyroidism and ophthalmopathy. The study, taken as a whole, reports: Onset of ophthalmopathy came a median 6.5 months after the model predicted it.

This TCR derives from a woman aged 18-35 years with Graves' ophthalmopathy. The rearrangement joins TRBV7-9 to TRBJ1-2; TRBD1 is a possible D gene (5 bases). Sequenced material: blood. Here the CDR3 DNA reads TGTGCCAGCTGGGGCCAGGAAGCGGGCTACTATGGCTACACCTTC. It codes for CASWGQEAGYYGYTF.